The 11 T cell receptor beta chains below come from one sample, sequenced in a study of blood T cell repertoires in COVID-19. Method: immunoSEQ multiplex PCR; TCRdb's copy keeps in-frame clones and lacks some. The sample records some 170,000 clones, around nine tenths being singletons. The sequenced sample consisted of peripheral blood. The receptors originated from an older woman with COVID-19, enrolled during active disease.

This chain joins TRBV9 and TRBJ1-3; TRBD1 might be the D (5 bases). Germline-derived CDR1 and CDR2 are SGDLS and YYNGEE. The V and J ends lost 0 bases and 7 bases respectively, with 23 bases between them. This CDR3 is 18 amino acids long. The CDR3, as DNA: TGTGCCAGCAGCGTAGATTGGGGGTCTTGGCAGGGAGGCAACACCATATATTTT. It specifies CASSVDWGSWQGGNTIYF.

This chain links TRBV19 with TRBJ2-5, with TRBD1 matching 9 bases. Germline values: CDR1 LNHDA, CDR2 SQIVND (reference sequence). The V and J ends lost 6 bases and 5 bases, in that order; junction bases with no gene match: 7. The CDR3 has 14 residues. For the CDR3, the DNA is TGTGCCAGTAGCGACACAGGGGGCAGGGAGACCCAGTACTTC. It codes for CASSDTGGRETQYF.

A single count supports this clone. CDR3: CASSFRGNTGELFF. In DNA, the CDR3 is TGTGCCAGCAGCTTCAGGGGAAACACCGGGGAGCTGTTTTTT. The chain couples TRBV7-3 to TRBJ2-2, with a possible D match to TRBD1 (6 bases). V lost 3 bases, J lost 2 bases, and 7 bases lay in between. CDR3 length: 14 residues. Germline V gene lookup returns CDR1 SGHTA and CDR2 FQGTGA.

The CDR3 DNA follows: TGTGCCACCAGCAGAGGCCCCCCGGGAGACCAGCCCCAGCATTTT. The encoded protein is CATSRGPPGDQPQHF. J is TRBJ1-5 and V is TRBV15; unclear D gene. V was shortened by 1 base and J by 7 bases, with 14 bases between the two germline ends. Germline-derived CDR1 and CDR2 are LNHNV and YYDKDF (reference sequence). The CDR3 loop spans 15 amino acids.

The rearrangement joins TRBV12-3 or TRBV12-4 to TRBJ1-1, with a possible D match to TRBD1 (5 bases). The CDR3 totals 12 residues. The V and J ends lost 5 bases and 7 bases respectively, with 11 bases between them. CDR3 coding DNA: TGTGCCAGCAGTCAGGGTCTGATTGAAGCTTTCTTT. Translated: CASSQGLIEAFF.

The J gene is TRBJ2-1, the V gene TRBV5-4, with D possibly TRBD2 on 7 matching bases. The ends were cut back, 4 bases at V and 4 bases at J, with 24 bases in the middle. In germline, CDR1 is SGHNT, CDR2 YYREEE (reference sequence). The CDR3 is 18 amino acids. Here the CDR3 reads CASSHEEGGRPFYNEQFF. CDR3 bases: TGTGCCAGCAGCCACGAGGAGGGGGGGCGTCCCTTTTACAATGAGCAGTTCTTC.

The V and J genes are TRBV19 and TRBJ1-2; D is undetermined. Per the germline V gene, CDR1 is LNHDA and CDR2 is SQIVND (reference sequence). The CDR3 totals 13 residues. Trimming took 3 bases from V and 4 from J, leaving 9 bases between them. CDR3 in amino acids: CASSMAELYGYTF. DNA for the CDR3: TGTGCCAGTAGTATGGCGGAACTCTATGGCTACACCTTC.

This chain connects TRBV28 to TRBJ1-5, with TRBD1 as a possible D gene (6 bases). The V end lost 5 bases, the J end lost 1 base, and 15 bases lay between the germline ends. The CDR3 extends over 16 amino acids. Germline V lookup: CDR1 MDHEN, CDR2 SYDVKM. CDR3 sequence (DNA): TGTGCCAGCAGTCAACAGGGATTGTTGAGCAATCAGCCCCAGCATTTT. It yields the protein CASSQQGLLSNQPQHF.

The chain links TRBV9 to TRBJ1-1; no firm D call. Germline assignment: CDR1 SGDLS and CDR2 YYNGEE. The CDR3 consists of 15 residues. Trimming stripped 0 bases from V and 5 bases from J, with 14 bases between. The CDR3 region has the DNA TGTGCCAGCAGCGTAGGACCTGAGGAGGCGACTGAAGCTTTCTTT. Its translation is CASSVGPEEATEAFF.

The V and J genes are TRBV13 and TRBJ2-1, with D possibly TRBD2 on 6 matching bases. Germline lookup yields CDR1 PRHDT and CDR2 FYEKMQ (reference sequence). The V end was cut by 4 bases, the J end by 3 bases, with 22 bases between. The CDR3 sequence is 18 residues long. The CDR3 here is CASSSQPPSLANYNEQFF. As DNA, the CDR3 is TGTGCCAGCAGCTCACAGCCCCCGTCCCTAGCGAACTACAATGAGCAGTTCTTC.

CDR3 in DNA: TGTGCCAGCAGCCAGGTACTAGCGGGGGTCACAGATACGCAGTATTTT. Its protein is CASSQVLAGVTDTQYF. The V call is TRBV4-2, the J call TRBJ2-3; TRBD2 agrees at 11 bases. The junction had 4 bases not matched to a gene; V was cut back by 3 bases and J by 2 bases. The CDR3 sequence is 16 residues long. The germline CDR1 and CDR2 sequences are LGHNA and YNFKEQ.